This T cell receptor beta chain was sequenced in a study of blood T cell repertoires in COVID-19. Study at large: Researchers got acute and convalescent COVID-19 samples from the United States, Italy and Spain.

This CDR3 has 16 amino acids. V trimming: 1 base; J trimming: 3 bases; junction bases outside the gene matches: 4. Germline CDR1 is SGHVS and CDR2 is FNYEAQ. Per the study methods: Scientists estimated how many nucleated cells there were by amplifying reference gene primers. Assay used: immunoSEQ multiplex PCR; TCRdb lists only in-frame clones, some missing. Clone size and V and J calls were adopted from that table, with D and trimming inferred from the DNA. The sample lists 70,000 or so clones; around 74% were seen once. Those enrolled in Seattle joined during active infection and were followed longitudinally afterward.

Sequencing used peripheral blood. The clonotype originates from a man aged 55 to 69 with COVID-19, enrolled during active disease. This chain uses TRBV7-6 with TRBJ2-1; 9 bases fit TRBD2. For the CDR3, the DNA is TGTGCCAGCAGCTTAGGCGGGACTAGCTTCTACAATGAGCAGTTCTTC. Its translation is CASSLGGTSFYNEQFF.